This entry lists 28 T cell receptor beta chains sequenced from one sample in a study of STAT5B mutations in CD4+ large granular lymphocyte leukemia. Repertoires were generated with immunoSEQ multiplex PCR, while TCRdb's copy carries only in-frame clones and drops some. The repertoire holds around 24,000 clones, with roughly 78% as singletons. The sequenced material came from CD4+ T cells from blood buffy coats. The receptors originated from a human donor in good health.

The chain links TRBV11-2 to TRBJ2-3; D is undetermined. Germline V lookup: CDR1 SGHAT, CDR2 FQNNGV. Trimming shortened V by 3 bases and J by 0 bases, and 1 base separated the two germline ends. The CDR3 extends over 12 amino acids. The CDR3 reads CASSFSTDTQYF. CDR3 coding DNA: TGTGCCAGCAGCTTCAGCACAGATACGCAGTATTTT.

This clone was seen more than once but under ten times. Here the CDR3 reads CSVGWGSGANVLTF. The DNA for the CDR3 is TGCAGCGTTGGTTGGGGCTCTGGGGCCAACGTCCTGACTTTC. V usage is TRBV29-1 and J usage is TRBJ2-6; no clear D gene. Trimming left V 4 bases short and J 0 bases short, with 7 bases between. CDR3 length: 14 residues. The germline CDR1 and CDR2 sequences are SQVTM and ANQGSEA.

The rearrangement joins TRBV9 to TRBJ2-5; possible D gene TRBD2, 5 bases. The CDR3 spans 14 residues. CDR1 is SGDLS, CDR2 YYNGEE, per germline. Trimming pared 0 bases from V and 5 bases from J, leaving 11 bases between. The DNA for the CDR3 is TGTGCCAGCAGCGTAGCTCTTCGCGGGGAGACCCAGTACTTC. Protein sequence: CASSVALRGETQYF.

V usage is TRBV19 and J usage is TRBJ1-1; no clear D. Germline CDR1 is LNHDA and CDR2 is SQIVND (reference sequence). V was clipped by 6 bases and J by 5 bases, with 16 bases between them. There are 14 residues in the CDR3. CDR3 region: CASSPNDRDTEAFF. In nucleotides, the CDR3 is TGTGCCAGTAGCCCGAATGATCGGGATACTGAAGCTTTCTTT.

The chain couples TRBV28 to TRBJ1-2, with D maybe TRBD1 (6 bases). CDR1 MDHEN and CDR2 SYDVKM come from the germline V gene. Between the trimmed V and J ends, which lost 6 bases and 4 bases, there was a span of 24 bases. The CDR3 sequence is 17 residues long. CDR3 region: CASRTRTAERFVYGYTF. Here the CDR3 DNA reads TGTGCCAGCAGAACCAGGACAGCCGAAAGATTTGTCTATGGCTACACCTTC.

The chain has TRBV6-6 and TRBJ2-7, with 11 nucleotides matching TRBD1. V dropped 6 bases and J dropped 6; count of bases not matched to a gene: 7. Germline values: CDR1 MNHNY, CDR2 SVGAGI (reference sequence). The CDR3 loop spans 14 amino acids. Written as DNA, the CDR3 is TGTGCCAGCAGCTTGGACAGGGGGCGCGGCGAGCAGTACTTC. The encoded protein is CASSLDRGRGEQYF.

The V gene is TRBV6-1, the J gene TRBJ1-1, with D maybe TRBD1 (5 bases). Trimming stripped 3 bases from V and 6 bases from J, with 14 bases between. The CDR3 loop spans 14 amino acids. Germline lookup yields CDR1 MNHNS and CDR2 SASEGT. CDR3 residues: CASSDLGVRAEAFF. The CDR3 region has the DNA TGTGCCAGCAGTGATCTGGGGGTGAGGGCTGAAGCTTTCTTT.

This clone was seen more than once but under ten times. The V and J genes are TRBV5-1 and TRBJ1-1; no clear D gene. The CDR3 is 12 residues long. With 1 base removed from V and 5 bases from J, the gap between germline ends came to 6 bases. Germline CDR1 SGHRS, CDR2 YFSETQ. This CDR3 is CASSLTLTEAFF. The CDR3 DNA is TGCGCCAGCAGCTTGACCTTAACTGAAGCTTTCTTT. Supplemented by reference TRBV5-1 and TRBJ1-1, the full variable domain reads KAGVTQTPRYLIKTRGQQVTLSCSPISGHRSVSWYQQTPGQGLQFLFEYFSETQRNKGNFPGRFSGRQFSNSRSEMNVSTLELGDSALYLCASSLTLTEAFFGQGTRLTVV.

The chain employs TRBV28 and TRBJ1-2; no firm D call. The germline V and J ends were trimmed by 1 base and 4 bases, with 7 bases remaining between them. CDR3 size: 13 residues. Germline V gene lookup returns CDR1 MDHEN and CDR2 SYDVKM. CDR3 region: CASSLSALYGYTF. The CDR3 bases are TGTGCCAGCAGTTTATCAGCCCTCTATGGCTACACCTTC.

This clone is a singleton in its sample. This rearrangement joins TRBV6-5 to TRBJ2-1; 11 nucleotides line up with TRBD2. V lost 2 bases and J lost 5; bases outside the gene matches: 5. The length of the CDR3 is 16 residues. Germline-derived CDR1 and CDR2 are MNHEY and SVGAGI. The CDR3 DNA sequence: TGTGCCAGCAGTTACCGGCTAGCGGGGGGAAACAATGAGCAGTTCTTC. Protein: CASSYRLAGGNNEQFF.

This chain joins TRBV28 and TRBJ2-1, with a possible D match to TRBD1 (6 bases). The germline CDR1 and CDR2 sequences are MDHEN and SYDVKM. V was shortened by 8 bases and J by 3 bases, with 11 bases between the two germline ends. This CDR3 contains 13 residues. The CDR3 is CASRADSYNEQFF. The DNA of the CDR3 is TGTGCCAGCCGCGCGGACAGCTACAATGAGCAGTTCTTC.

The V and J genes are TRBV7-9 and TRBJ2-7; D remains unclear. Trimming cost V 1 base and J 1 base, with 14 bases left between them. This CDR3 has 16 residues. CDR1 and CDR2 (germline): SEHNR, FQNEAQ (reference sequence). CDR3 coding DNA: TGTGCCAGCAGCTTAGTTTCACTTCACCCATCCTACGAGCAGTACTTC. Translating it yields CASSLVSLHPSYEQYF.

This chain links TRBV7-9 with TRBJ1-1; D call uncertain. CDR3 length: 14 residues. V lost 8 bases and J lost 10, with 23 bases in between. Germline V gene lookup returns CDR1 SEHNR and CDR2 FQNEAQ (reference sequence). CDR3 loop: CASDPGAGGSGAFF. The CDR3 bases are TGTGCCAGCGATCCGGGAGCCGGAGGTAGTGGAGCTTTCTTT.

This clone was counted only a few times. The genes are TRBV5-6 and TRBJ1-2; D not certain. Germline V gene sequence: CDR1 SGHDT, CDR2 YYEEEE. Deletions cut 5 bases from V and 7 bases from J, with 9 bases between. The CDR3 runs to 11 residues. The CDR3 region is CASRKGGGYTF. CDR3 sequence (DNA): TGTGCCAGCAGAAAGGGAGGTGGCTACACCTTC.

The chain carries TRBV5-4 and TRBJ1-2; D might be TRBD1 (5 bases). Per germline, CDR1 SGHNT and CDR2 YYREEE (reference sequence). The CDR3 spans 16 residues. V lost 6 bases and J 2 bases, leaving 20 bases between the germline ends. In DNA, the CDR3 is TGTGCCAGCACCCCTGGGGGATCGTCGGCGAACTATGGCTACACCTTC. As protein: CASTPGGSSANYGYTF.

V and J are TRBV7-2 and TRBJ2-3; D is undetermined. The CDR3 consists of 14 residues. The germline V gene encodes CDR1 SGHTA and CDR2 FQGNSA. Between the trimmed V and J ends, which lost 5 bases and 4 bases, there was a span of 13 bases. CDR3 protein: CASSRTSRADTQYF. The CDR3 nucleotides are TGTGCCAGCAGCCGCACCTCTAGGGCAGATACGCAGTATTTT.

The rearrangement uses TRBV7-2 and TRBJ1-2, with D uncertain. Per germline, CDR1 SGHTA and CDR2 FQGNSA. V dropped 5 bases and J dropped 6 bases, with 16 bases sitting between them. This CDR3 spans 14 amino acids. The CDR3 DNA sequence: TGTGCCAGCAGCCTGCGTTGGGGAGAGGATGGCTACACCTTC. Translation: CASSLRWGEDGYTF.

CDR3 bases: TGTGCCACGACAGAGGGACAGCACACAGATACGCAGTATTTT. Translation gives CATTEGQHTDTQYF. The chain carries TRBV6-1 and TRBJ2-3; TRBD1 matches at 7 bases. V was clipped by 10 bases and J by 2 bases; unmatched bases: 9. The CDR3 has 14 amino acids. CDR1 is MNHNS and CDR2 is SASEGT in the germline V gene.

The chain carries TRBV5-6 and TRBJ2-1, with 8 bases identical to TRBD2. V was pared by 6 bases and J by 6 bases, with 14 bases of the junction left unmatched. This CDR3 region has 16 residues. CDR1 and CDR2 from the germline V gene are SGHDT and YYEEEE. The CDR3 coding sequence is TGTGCCAGCACCCGAACGGGGGGGAAGCTTCTCAATGAGCAGTTCTTC. Encoded protein: CASTRTGGKLLNEQFF.

This rearrangement joins TRBV29-1 to TRBJ1-1; TRBD1 is a possible D gene (5 bases). The CDR3 sequence is 15 residues long. Between the trimmed V and J ends, which lost 1 base and 0 bases, there was a span of 12 bases. Germline V gives CDR1 SQVTM, CDR2 ANQGSEA. CDR3 coding DNA: TGCAGCGTTGAAGGGGGCGGCAGGCTGAACACTGAAGCTTTCTTT. Its translation: CSVEGGGRLNTEAFF.

Here the CDR3 DNA reads TGTGCCAGCAGCGCGGGGACAGGTTGGACGGGTGAAGCTTTCTTT. Its translation: CASSAGTGWTGEAFF. J is TRBJ1-1 and V is TRBV9; 8 bases fit TRBD1. The CDR3 contains 15 residues. J gave up 7 bases and V 3 bases, and 11 bases lay outside the gene matches. CDR1 SGDLS and CDR2 YYNGEE come from the germline V gene.

This clone is a singleton in its sample. The rearrangement uses TRBV6-5 and TRBJ2-3; tentative D call: TRBD2 (7 bases). The germline gives CDR1 MNHEY, CDR2 SVGAGI. CDR3 length equals 13 residues. Deletions cut 7 bases from V and 2 bases from J, with 10 bases between. DNA of the CDR3: TGTGCCAGCAAACGGGGGGCCACAGATACGCAGTATTTT. This gives the protein CASKRGATDTQYF.

Only a few counts were recorded for this clone. The V call is TRBV11-3, the J call TRBJ2-2; no firm D call. Trimming removed 5 bases from V and 5 bases from J, with 9 bases in between. In germline, CDR1 is SGHNT, CDR2 YENEEA. CDR3 length equals 13 residues. CDR3 residues: CASSPKYTGELFF. CDR3 sequence (DNA): TGTGCCAGCAGCCCGAAATATACCGGGGAGCTGTTTTTT.

The chain recombines TRBV5-1 with TRBJ1-1, with 7 bases identical to TRBD1. Germline V CDR1 and CDR2: SGHRS, YFSETQ. There are 13 residues in the CDR3. V shed 4 bases, J shed 11 bases, and the junction held 11 bases outside the gene matches. CDR3 residues: CASSIRQGEEAFF. The CDR3 region has the DNA TGCGCCAGCAGCATCCGACAGGGCGAAGAGGCTTTCTTT.

The chain recombines TRBV19 with TRBJ1-1; tentative D call: TRBD1 (6 bases). CDR3 length: 15 amino acids. V lost 0 bases and J lost 3, with 11 bases in between. Germline V gene data show CDR1 as LNHDA and CDR2 as SQIVND (reference sequence). The CDR3 sequence is CASSIDGYRDTEAFF. In DNA form, the CDR3 reads TGTGCCAGTAGTATAGATGGCTACAGGGACACTGAAGCTTTCTTT.

This rearrangement joins TRBV5-4 to TRBJ2-1, with 11 bases lining up with TRBD1. Germline CDR1 SGHNT, CDR2 YYREEE (reference sequence). This CDR3 is 14 amino acids long. The trim removed 7 bases at V and 4 bases at J, leaving 4 bases unmatched. CDR3 region: CASGQGAGYNEQFF. The CDR3 DNA reads TGTGCCAGCGGACAGGGGGCGGGGTACAATGAGCAGTTCTTC.

The V gene is TRBV9, the J gene TRBJ2-2; D is uncertain. The CDR3 has 15 amino acids. The germline CDR1 and CDR2 sequences are SGDLS and YYNGEE. Trimming cost V 0 bases and J 4 bases, with 10 bases left between them. The CDR3 sequence: CASSVAASSTGELFF. Here the CDR3 DNA reads TGTGCCAGCAGCGTAGCCGCTTCGTCCACCGGGGAGCTGTTTTTT.

V gene TRBV6-5 combines with J gene TRBJ1-4, with a tentative D call TRBD1 (5 bases). V was shortened by 1 base and J by 7 bases, with 13 bases between the two germline ends. The germline V gene encodes CDR1 MNHEY and CDR2 SVGAGI. The CDR3 runs to 15 residues. The CDR3 loop reads CASSYFMGRGEKLFF. Written as DNA, the CDR3 is TGTGCCAGCAGTTACTTTATGGGAAGGGGTGAAAAACTGTTTTTT.